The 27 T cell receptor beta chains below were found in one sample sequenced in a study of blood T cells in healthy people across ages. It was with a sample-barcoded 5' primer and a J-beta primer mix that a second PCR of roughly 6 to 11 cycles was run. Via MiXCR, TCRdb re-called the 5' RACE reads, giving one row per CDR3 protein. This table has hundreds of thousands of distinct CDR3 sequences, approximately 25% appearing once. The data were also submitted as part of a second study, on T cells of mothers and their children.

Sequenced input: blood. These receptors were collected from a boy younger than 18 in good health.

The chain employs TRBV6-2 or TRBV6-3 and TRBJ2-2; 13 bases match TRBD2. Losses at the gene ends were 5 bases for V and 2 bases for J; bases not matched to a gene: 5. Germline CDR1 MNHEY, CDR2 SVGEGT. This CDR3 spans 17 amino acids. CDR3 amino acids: CASSRRTSGGNTGELFF. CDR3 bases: TGTGCCAGCAGTCGCCGGACTAGCGGGGGAAACACCGGGGAGCTGTTTTTT.

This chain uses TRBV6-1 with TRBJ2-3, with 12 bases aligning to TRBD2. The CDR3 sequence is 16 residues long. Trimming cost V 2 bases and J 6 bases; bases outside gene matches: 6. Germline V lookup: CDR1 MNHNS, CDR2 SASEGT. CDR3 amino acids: CASSEHLAGGLDTQYF. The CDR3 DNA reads TGTGCCAGCAGTGAACACCTAGCGGGAGGGCTGGATACGCAGTATTTT.

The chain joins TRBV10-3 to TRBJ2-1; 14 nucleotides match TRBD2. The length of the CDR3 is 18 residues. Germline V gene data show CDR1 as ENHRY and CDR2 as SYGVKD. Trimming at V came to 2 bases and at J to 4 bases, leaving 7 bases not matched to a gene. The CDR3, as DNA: TGTGCCATCAGTGAGGGACTAGCGGGGGGCCCCCTTTACAATGAGCAGTTCTTC. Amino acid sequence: CAISEGLAGGPLYNEQFF.

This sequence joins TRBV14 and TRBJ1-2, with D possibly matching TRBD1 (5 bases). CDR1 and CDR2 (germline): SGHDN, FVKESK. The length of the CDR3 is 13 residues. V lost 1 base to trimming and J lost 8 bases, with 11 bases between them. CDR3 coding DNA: TGTGCCAGCAGCCAAGTCTTCAGGGTCGGCTACACCTTC. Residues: CASSQVFRVGYTF.

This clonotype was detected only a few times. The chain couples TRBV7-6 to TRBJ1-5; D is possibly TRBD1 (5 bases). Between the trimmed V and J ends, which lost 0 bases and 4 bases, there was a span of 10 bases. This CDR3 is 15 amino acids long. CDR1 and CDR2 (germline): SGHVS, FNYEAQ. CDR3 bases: TGTGCCAGCAGCTTAGCTGGGGCCCCAAATCAGCCCCAGCATTTT. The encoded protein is CASSLAGAPNQPQHF. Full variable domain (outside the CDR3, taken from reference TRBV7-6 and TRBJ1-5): GAGVSQSPRYKVTKRGQDVALRCDPISGHVSLYWYRQALGQGPEFLTYFNYEAQQDKSGLPNDRFSAERPEGSISTLTIQRTEQRDSAMYRCASSLAGAPNQPQHFGDGTRLSIL.

Here the CDR3 DNA reads TGCGCCAGCAGCCATCCTAATCAGCCCCAGCATTTT. Translated: CASSHPNQPQHF. V and J are TRBV4-1 and TRBJ1-5, with D hard to call. There are 12 residues in the CDR3. Germline V CDR1 and CDR2: MGHRA, YSYEKL. V lost 3 bases and J 4 bases, leaving 4 bases between the germline ends.

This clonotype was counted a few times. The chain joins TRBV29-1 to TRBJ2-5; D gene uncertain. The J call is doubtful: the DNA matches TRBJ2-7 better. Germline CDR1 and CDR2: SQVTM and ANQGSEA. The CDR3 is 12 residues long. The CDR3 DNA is TGCAGCGTTGGGCTTTCATGGTACGAGCAGTACTTC. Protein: CSVGLSWYEQYF.

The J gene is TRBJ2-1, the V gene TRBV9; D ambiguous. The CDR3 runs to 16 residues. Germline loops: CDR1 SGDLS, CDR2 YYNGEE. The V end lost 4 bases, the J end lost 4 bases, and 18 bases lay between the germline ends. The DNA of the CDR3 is TGTGCCAGCAGCCCCCGGACGGCCAACACGTACAATGAGCAGTTCTTC. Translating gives CASSPRTANTYNEQFF.

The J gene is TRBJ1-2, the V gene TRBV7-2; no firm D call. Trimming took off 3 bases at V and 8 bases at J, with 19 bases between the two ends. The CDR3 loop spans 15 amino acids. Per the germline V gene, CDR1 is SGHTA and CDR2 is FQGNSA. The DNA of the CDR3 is TGTGCCAGCAGCTTGGGGTTGGACCCTCTAGAGGGCTACACCTTC. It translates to CASSLGLDPLEGYTF.

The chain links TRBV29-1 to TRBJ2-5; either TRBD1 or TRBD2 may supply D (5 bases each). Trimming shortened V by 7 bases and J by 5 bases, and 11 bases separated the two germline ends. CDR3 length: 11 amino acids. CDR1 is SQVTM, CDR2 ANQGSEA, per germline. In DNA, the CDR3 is TGCAGCGCCGAGTGGGGGGAGACCCAGTACTTC. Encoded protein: CSAEWGETQYF.

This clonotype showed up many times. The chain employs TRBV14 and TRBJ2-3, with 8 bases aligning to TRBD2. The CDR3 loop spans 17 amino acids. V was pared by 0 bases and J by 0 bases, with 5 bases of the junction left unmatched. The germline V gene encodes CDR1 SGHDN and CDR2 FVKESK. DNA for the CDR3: TGTGCCAGCAGCCAAGATTACGGGGGGGCAAGCACAGATACGCAGTATTTT. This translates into CASSQDYGGASTDTQYF.

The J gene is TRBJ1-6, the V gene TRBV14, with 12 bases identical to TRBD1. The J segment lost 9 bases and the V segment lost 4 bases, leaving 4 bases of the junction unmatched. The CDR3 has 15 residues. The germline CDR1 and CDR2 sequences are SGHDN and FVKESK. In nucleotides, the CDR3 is TGTGCCAGCAGCCCGGGACAGGGGGCCGGTTCACCCCTCCACTTT. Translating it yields CASSPGQGAGSPLHF.

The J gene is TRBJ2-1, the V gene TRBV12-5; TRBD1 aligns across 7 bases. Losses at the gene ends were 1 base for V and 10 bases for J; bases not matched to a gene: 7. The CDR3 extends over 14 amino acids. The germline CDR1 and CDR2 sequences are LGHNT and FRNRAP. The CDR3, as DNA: TGTGCTAGTGGTTTGGCCCTCAGGGGGTGGGAGCAGTTCTTC. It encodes CASGLALRGWEQFF.

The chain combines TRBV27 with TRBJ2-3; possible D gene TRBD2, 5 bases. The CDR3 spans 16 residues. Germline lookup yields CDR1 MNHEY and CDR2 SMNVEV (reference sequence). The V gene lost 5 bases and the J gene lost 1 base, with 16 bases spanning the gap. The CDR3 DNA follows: TGTGCCAGCAGTCCTTTTGGGAGATTGGGCACAGATACGCAGTATTTT. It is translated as CASSPFGRLGTDTQYF.

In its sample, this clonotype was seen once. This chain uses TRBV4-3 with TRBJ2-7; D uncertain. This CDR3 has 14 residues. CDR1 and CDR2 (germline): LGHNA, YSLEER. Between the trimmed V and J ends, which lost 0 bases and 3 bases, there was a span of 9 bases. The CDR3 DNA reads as TGCGCCAGCAGCCAAGAGGCCCTCTACTACGAGCAGTACTTC. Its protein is CASSQEALYYEQYF.

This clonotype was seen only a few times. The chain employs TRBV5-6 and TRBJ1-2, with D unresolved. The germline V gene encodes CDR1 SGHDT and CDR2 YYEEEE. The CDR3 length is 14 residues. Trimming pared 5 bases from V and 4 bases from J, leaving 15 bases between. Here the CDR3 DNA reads TGTGCCAGCAGTCCGGGATCTTCTGCCTATGGCTACACCTTC. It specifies CASSPGSSAYGYTF.

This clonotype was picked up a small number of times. For the CDR3, the DNA is TGTGCCAGCAGCCCATTTCTGGGACTAGCGGGGTACGAGCAGTACTTC. Translating gives CASSPFLGLAGYEQYF. This chain uses TRBV7-2 with TRBJ2-7; TRBD2 matches 13 bases. This CDR3 region has 16 residues. In germline, CDR1 is SGHTA, CDR2 FQGNSA. The J segment lost 4 bases and the V segment lost 5 bases, leaving 8 bases of the junction unmatched.

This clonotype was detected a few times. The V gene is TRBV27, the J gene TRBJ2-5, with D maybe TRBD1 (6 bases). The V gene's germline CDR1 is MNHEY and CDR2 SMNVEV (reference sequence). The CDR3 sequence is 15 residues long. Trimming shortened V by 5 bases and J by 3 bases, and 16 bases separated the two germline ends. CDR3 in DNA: TGTGCCAGCAGTCCCTGGACAGCTAGAAAAGAGACCCAGTACTTC. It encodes CASSPWTARKETQYF.

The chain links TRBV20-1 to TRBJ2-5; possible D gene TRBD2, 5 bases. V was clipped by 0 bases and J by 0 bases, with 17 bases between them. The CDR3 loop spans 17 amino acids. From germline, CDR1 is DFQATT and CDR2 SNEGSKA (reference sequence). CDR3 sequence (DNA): TGCAGTGCTAGAGACAGTAGAGCGGAGAGGTACCAAGAGACCCAGTACTTC. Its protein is CSARDSRAERYQETQYF.

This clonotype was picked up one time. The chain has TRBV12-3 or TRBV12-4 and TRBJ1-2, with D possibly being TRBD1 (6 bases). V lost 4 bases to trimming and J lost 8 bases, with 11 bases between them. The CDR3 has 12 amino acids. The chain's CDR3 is CASSSGEGGYTF. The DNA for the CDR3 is TGTGCCAGCAGTTCAGGGGAAGGAGGCTACACCTTC.

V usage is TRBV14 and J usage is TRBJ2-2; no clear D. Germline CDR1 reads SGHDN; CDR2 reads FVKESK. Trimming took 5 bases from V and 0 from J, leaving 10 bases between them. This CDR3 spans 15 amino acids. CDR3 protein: CASSLHLANTGELFF. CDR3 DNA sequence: TGTGCCAGCAGCTTACACCTGGCGAACACCGGGGAGCTGTTTTTT.

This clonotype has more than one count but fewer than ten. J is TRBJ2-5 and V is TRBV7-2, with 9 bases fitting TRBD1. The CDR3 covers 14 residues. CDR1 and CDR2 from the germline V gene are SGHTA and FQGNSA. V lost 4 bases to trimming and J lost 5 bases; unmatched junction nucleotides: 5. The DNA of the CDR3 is TGTGCCAGCAGCTCTTGGGACAGGGAGGAGACCCAGTACTTC. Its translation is CASSSWDREETQYF.

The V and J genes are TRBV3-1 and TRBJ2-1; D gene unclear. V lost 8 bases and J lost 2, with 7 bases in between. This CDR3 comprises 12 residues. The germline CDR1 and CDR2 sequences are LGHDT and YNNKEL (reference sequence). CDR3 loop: CASGVAYNEQFF. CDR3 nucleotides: TGTGCCAGCGGGGTCGCCTACAATGAGCAGTTCTTC.

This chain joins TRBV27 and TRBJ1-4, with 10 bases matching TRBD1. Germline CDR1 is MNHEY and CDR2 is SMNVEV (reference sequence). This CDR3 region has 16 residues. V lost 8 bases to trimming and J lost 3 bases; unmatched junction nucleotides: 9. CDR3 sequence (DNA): TGTGCCAGCCAATCCCGGGACAGGGGTCCTAATGAAAAACTGTTTTTT. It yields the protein CASQSRDRGPNEKLFF. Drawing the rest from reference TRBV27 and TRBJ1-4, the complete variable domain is EAQVTQNPRYLITVTGKKLTVTCSQNMNHEYMSWYRQDPGLGLRQIYYSMNVEVTDKGDVPEGYKVSRKEKRNFPLILESPSPNQTSLYFCASQSRDRGPNEKLFFGSGTQLSVL.

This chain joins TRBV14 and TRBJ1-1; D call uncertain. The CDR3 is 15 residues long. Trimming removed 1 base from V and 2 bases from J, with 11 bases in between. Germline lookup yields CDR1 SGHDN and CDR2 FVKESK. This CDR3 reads CASSQVMAGNTEAFF. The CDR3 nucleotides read TGTGCCAGCAGCCAAGTCATGGCGGGCAACACTGAAGCTTTCTTT. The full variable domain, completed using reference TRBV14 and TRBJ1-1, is EAGVTQFPSHSVIEKGQTVTLRCDPISGHDNLYWYRRVMGKEIKFLLHFVKESKQDESGMPNNRFLAERTGGTYSTLKVQPAELEDSGVYFCASSQVMAGNTEAFFGQGTRLTVV.

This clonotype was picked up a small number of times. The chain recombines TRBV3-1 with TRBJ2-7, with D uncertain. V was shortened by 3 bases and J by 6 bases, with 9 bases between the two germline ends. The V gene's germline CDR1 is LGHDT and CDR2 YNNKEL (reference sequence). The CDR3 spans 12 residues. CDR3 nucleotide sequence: TGTGCCAGCAGCCATAATAACTTCGAGCAGTACTTC. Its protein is CASSHNNFEQYF.

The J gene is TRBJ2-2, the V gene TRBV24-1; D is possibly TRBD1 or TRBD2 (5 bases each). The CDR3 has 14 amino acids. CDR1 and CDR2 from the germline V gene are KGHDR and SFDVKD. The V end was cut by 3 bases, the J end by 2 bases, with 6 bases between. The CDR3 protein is CATSDRDNTGELFF. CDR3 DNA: TGTGCCACCAGTGATCGGGACAACACCGGGGAGCTGTTTTTT.